This record covers a single T cell receptor beta chain. Each patient's relapse followed autologous stem cell transplantation, and brentuximab vedotin exposure varied. The data were obtained in a study of PD-1 blockade in classical Hodgkin lymphoma. TCRdb's copy holds only in-frame clones and misses some; the assay was immunoSEQ multiplex PCR. The sample includes about 43,000 clones, around three quarters of them seen just once. The starting material was peripheral blood mononuclear cells (PBMCs), obtained before the second cycle of nivolumab. The TCR comes from a human donor with classical Hodgkin lymphoma.

The CDR3 DNA is TGTGCCAGCAGCCTCACCCAGAGCACAGATACGCAGTATTTT. As protein: CASSLTQSTDTQYF. The J gene is TRBJ2-3, the V gene TRBV5-4; D call uncertain. In germline, CDR1 is SGHNT, CDR2 YYREEE (reference sequence). The V and J ends lost 4 bases and 0 bases respectively, with 9 bases between them. The CDR3 is made up of 14 amino acids.